This TCR beta chain is drawn from a study of cytomegalovirus exposure and HLA in healthy donors. The PCR had 60 Vbeta and 13 Jbeta primers. Measured with immunoSEQ multiplex PCR; TCRdb has only the in-frame clones, and not every one. The data hold tens of thousands of clones, with roughly 64% observed a single time. With respect to this clone: Its specificity is unknown.

This CDR3 has 13 amino acids. CDR1 is LNHDA and CDR2 is SQIVND in the germline V gene (reference sequence). V dropped 5 bases and J dropped 10 bases, with 17 bases sitting between them. Study-wide findings and caveats: It was shown in a later analysis that HLA-associated TCR beta chains were more clonally expanded than other, equally common chains. The classifier was said to identify cytomegalovirus status with high specificity and sensitivity.

The chain joins TRBV19 to TRBJ1-1; tentatively, D is TRBD1 (6 bases). This TCR derives from a young man in good health and CMV-seropositive. Source material: PBMCs. The CDR3 coding sequence is TGTGCCAGTAGTGGGGGCGAGGCGGCCGCAGCTTTCTTT. Protein product: CASSGGEAAAAFF.